The 20 T cell receptor beta chains below all came from one sample that was sequenced in a study of blood T cells in healthy people across ages. The authors ran a second PCR of about 7 to 12 cycles using a sample-barcoded 5' primer and a J-beta primer mix. MiXCR was run by TCRdb on the 5' RACE reads, yielding one entry per CDR3 protein. The sample consists of fewer than 800,000 distinct CDR3 sequences, approximately 30% of them appearing once. Specimen: blood. These receptor sequences come from a woman older than 75 in good health.

V usage is TRBV4-3 and J usage is TRBJ2-4, with D hard to call. The end of the DNA is better explained by TRBJ2-5, so the J call may be wrong. Germline CDR1 is LGHNA and CDR2 is YSLEER. CDR3 length equals 13 residues. The CDR3 DNA reads as TGCGCCAGCAGCCCCCATGTTACCGGGACCCAGTACTTC. It specifies CASSPHVTGTQYF.

The rearrangement joins TRBV20-1 to TRBJ2-1; the match to TRBD2 covers 8 bases. The V gene end was trimmed by 0 bases and the J gene end by 7 bases; junction bases not matched to a gene: 8. Per germline, CDR1 DFQATT and CDR2 SNEGSKA (reference sequence). This CDR3 contains 15 residues. The CDR3 spells CSAREPPSGPNEQFF. The DNA of the CDR3 is TGCAGTGCTAGAGAACCTCCTAGCGGGCCGAATGAGCAGTTCTTC.

Concerning this clonotype itself: A much larger clone lies one base from this, so it may be a read error. This chain uses TRBV9 with TRBJ2-5; TRBD2 aligns across 10 bases. Trimming cost V 3 bases and J 11 bases; bases outside gene matches: 13. Germline V gene sequence: CDR1 SGDLS, CDR2 YYNGEE. This CDR3 is built from 15 residues. The CDR3 loop is CASSATLAGSREQYF. For the CDR3, the DNA is TGTGCCAGCAGCGCAACACTAGCGGGGAGTCGGGAGCAGTACTTC.

This clonotype has just a few counts. The chain links TRBV21-1 to TRBJ2-7; no check of the table's D call, TRBD1, against the DNA was made. TRBV21-1 is listed as a pseudogene. The CDR3 sequence is 14 residues long. The CDR3 DNA is TGTGCCAGCAGCCACCGGACAGGGGACTACGAGCAGTACTTC. This encodes CASSHRTGDYEQYF.

V gene TRBV3-1 combines with J gene TRBJ1-4; unclear D gene. V was cut by 1 base and J by 5 bases, with 11 bases left in between. Germline V gene sequence: CDR1 LGHDT, CDR2 YNNKEL (reference sequence). The CDR3 runs 15 residues. The CDR3 spells CASSQVPGLNEKLFF. DNA of the CDR3: TGTGCCAGCAGCCAAGTGCCCGGATTAAATGAAAAACTGTTTTTT.

This clonotype has at least ten counts. The chain combines TRBV30 with TRBJ2-7; no clear D gene. The germline V gene encodes CDR1 GTSNPN and CDR2 SVGIG (reference sequence). The CDR3 runs to 13 residues. Deletions cut 1 base from V and 4 bases from J, with 11 bases between. The CDR3 nucleotides read TGTGCCTGGAGTGACCGTGCCCCGTACGAGCAGTACTTC. It translates to CAWSDRAPYEQYF.

The chain joins TRBV5-1 to TRBJ2-1, with D maybe TRBD1 (6 bases). Germline values: CDR1 SGHRS, CDR2 YFSETQ. The CDR3 extends over 15 amino acids. Trimming cost V 2 bases and J 8 bases, with 17 bases left between them. The CDR3 protein is CASSFRSASGDEQFF. DNA of the CDR3: TGCGCCAGCAGCTTTCGGTCAGCTTCAGGGGATGAGCAGTTCTTC.

This clonotype was observed a few times. V gene TRBV7-9 combines with J gene TRBJ2-1, with 12 bases that match TRBD2. Judging by the DNA end, TRBJ2-7 fits better; the J call may be wrong. The CDR3 length is 19 residues. Germline V CDR1 and CDR2: SEHNR, FQNEAQ (reference sequence). Written as DNA, the CDR3 is TGTGCCAGCAGCCCTAGACTAGCGGGGGATCCTTTCTCCTACAATGAGCAGTACTTC. Its protein is CASSPRLAGDPFSYNEQYF.

In its sample, this clonotype was seen many times. This chain connects TRBV7-2 to TRBJ1-2, with TRBD1 identical over 7 bases. The germline CDR1 and CDR2 sequences are SGHTA and FQGNSA. The CDR3 sequence is 15 residues long. Trimming cost V 5 bases and J 8 bases; bases outside gene matches: 14. The CDR3 here is CASSPRPDREGGYTF. The CDR3 bases are TGTGCCAGCAGCCCTCGACCCGACAGGGAGGGAGGCTACACCTTC.

This clonotype was seen at least ten times. This may be a read error, as it is one base from a much larger clone. Written as DNA, the CDR3 is TGTGCCAGCAGTTTCACGACAGGTCGCACAGATGCGCAGTATTTT. Translation: CASSFTTGRTDAQYF. V usage is TRBV12-3 or TRBV12-4 and J usage is TRBJ2-3; D might be TRBD1 (6 bases). CDR3 length: 15 amino acids.

The chain combines TRBV30 with TRBJ2-1, with D possibly matching TRBD2 (5 bases). CDR3 length: 13 amino acids. V was trimmed by 4 bases and J by 9 bases, leaving 16 bases between them. Germline V CDR1 and CDR2: GTSNPN, SVGIG (reference sequence). CDR3: CAWNSERRVEQFF. The CDR3 DNA follows: TGTGCCTGGAATAGCGAACGGCGGGTTGAGCAGTTCTTC.

For this clonotype: This may come from a read error, since a much larger clone is one base off. The CDR3 loop reads CATSRLSRGETQYF. As DNA, the CDR3 is TGTGCCACCAGCAGGTTATCCCGGGGGGAGACCCAGTACTTC. The chain joins TRBV15 to TRBJ2-5; D may be TRBD2 (6 bases). Deletions cut 3 bases from V and 5 bases from J, with 13 bases between. CDR1 is LNHNV, CDR2 YYDKDF, per germline (reference sequence). This CDR3 has 14 residues.

This chain links TRBV7-3 with TRBJ2-3; 8 positions match TRBD1. CDR3 length: 16 residues. J was trimmed by 2 bases and V by 3 bases; bases with no gene match: 7. Germline values: CDR1 SGHTA, CDR2 FQGTGA. The CDR3 spells CASSFLGQGATDTQYF. The CDR3 coding sequence is TGTGCCAGCAGCTTCCTCGGACAGGGCGCCACAGATACGCAGTATTTT.

The chain joins TRBV20-1 to TRBJ1-6, with D uncertain. Trimming removed 3 bases from V and 0 bases from J, with 9 bases in between. The CDR3 length is 15 residues. Per the germline V gene, CDR1 is DFQATT and CDR2 is SNEGSKA (reference sequence). This CDR3 reads CSARPLSSYNSPLHF. In nucleotides, the CDR3 is TGCAGTGCTAGGCCTTTGAGCTCCTATAATTCACCCCTCCACTTT.

At least ten counts were recorded for this clonotype. The chain combines TRBV15 with TRBJ2-5, with D hard to call. Germline V lookup: CDR1 LNHNV, CDR2 YYDKDF (reference sequence). Trimming took 1 base from V and 5 from J, leaving 8 bases between them. The CDR3 length is 13 residues. As DNA, the CDR3 is TGTGCCACCAGCAGAGTAGCACGGGAGACCCAGTACTTC. Amino acid sequence: CATSRVARETQYF.

This clonotype was found a few times. The gene calls are TRBV29-1 and TRBJ2-1, with unresolved D. CDR1 SQVTM and CDR2 ANQGSEA come from the germline V gene. The CDR3 consists of 15 residues. Trimming took off 1 base at V and 0 bases at J, with 10 bases between the two ends. Here the CDR3 DNA reads TGCAGCGTTGAAGGTATGCTGGACTCCTACAATGAGCAGTTCTTC. Its translation is CSVEGMLDSYNEQFF.

This clonotype was observed many times. V is TRBV5-1 and J is TRBJ2-7; D ambiguous. Germline-derived CDR1 and CDR2 are SGHRS and YFSETQ. This CDR3 contains 13 residues. Trimming took 4 bases from V and 7 from J, leaving 15 bases between them. CDR3 DNA sequence: TGCGCCAGCAGCACCACCCTAACGGAGGAGCAGTACTTC. This translates into CASSTTLTEEQYF.

This clonotype has ten or more counts. The rearrangement joins TRBV6-6 to TRBJ2-7; D is unclear. Trimming left V 2 bases short and J 5 bases short, with 4 bases between. The CDR3 extends over 11 amino acids. Germline CDR1 and CDR2: MNHNY and SVGAGI (reference sequence). CDR3 in amino acids: CASSYRDEQYF. The CDR3 DNA reads as TGTGCCAGCAGTTACAGGGACGAGCAGTACTTC.

This clonotype was seen at least ten times. This chain uses TRBV7-2 with TRBJ2-7; no clear D gene. The germline CDR1 and CDR2 sequences are SGHTA and FQGNSA. The CDR3 covers 13 residues. Trimming cost V 4 bases and J 2 bases, with 9 bases left between them. DNA of the CDR3: TGTGCCAGCAGCTCCCAGTCTACCTACGAGCAGTACTTC. This translates into CASSSQSTYEQYF.

This clonotype has a count of ten or more. The rearrangement joins TRBV14 to TRBJ2-1; D is possibly TRBD1 (6 bases). Germline V gives CDR1 SGHDN, CDR2 FVKESK. V was clipped by 4 bases and J by 8 bases, with 18 bases between them. The CDR3 is 15 amino acids. Here the CDR3 DNA reads TGTGCCAGCAGCCCCGGAAAGGGGGTCTTTTATGAGCAGTTCTTC. This codes for CASSPGKGVFYEQFF. The full variable domain, in which reference TRBV14 and TRBJ2-1 provide the parts outside the CDR3, is EAGVTQFPSHSVIEKGQTVTLRCDPISGHDNLYWYRRVMGKEIKFLLHFVKESKQDESGMPNNRFLAERTGGTYSTLKVQPAELEDSGVYFCASSPGKGVFYEQFFGPGTRLTVL.